These 24 T cell receptor beta chains were sequenced from one sample in a study of patients and donors after allogeneic stem cell transplantation. TCRdb reprocessed the RT-PCR reads with MiXCR, giving one entry per CDR3 protein. The sample has 190,000 or so distinct CDR3 sequences; 35% to 50% are singletons. Specimen: blood, either unsorted or a sorted T cell fraction (not recorded which). The origin of the receptors is a human donor who was either an allogeneic HSCT recipient or a stem cell or donor lymphocyte infusion donor (not recorded which). It is not recorded whose cells these are; they may come from a transplant donor.

This clonotype was observed a few times. The J gene is TRBJ1-2, the V gene TRBV19; unclear D gene. Germline V gene data show CDR1 as LNHDA and CDR2 as SQIVND (reference sequence). This CDR3 comprises 12 residues. V gave up 2 bases and J gave up 4 bases, with 5 bases separating them. CDR3 DNA sequence: TGTGCCAGTAGTATAAACGGCTATGGCTACACCTTC. This sequence encodes CASSINGYGYTF.

V usage is TRBV3-1 and J usage is TRBJ1-2; no clear D. Trimming pared 3 bases from V and 2 bases from J, leaving 13 bases between. CDR3 length: 15 residues. In germline, CDR1 is LGHDT, CDR2 YNNKEL (reference sequence). The CDR3 sequence is CASSQWVGGNYGYTF. The CDR3 region has the DNA TGTGCCAGCAGCCAGTGGGTCGGAGGGAACTATGGCTACACCTTC.

The V gene is TRBV12-3 or TRBV12-4, the J gene TRBJ2-1; 12 bases fit TRBD2. J was trimmed by 10 bases and V by 3 bases; bases with no gene match: 1. This CDR3 has 13 amino acids. The CDR3 DNA is TGTGCCAGCAGTTTTGGGACTAGCGGGGAGCAGTTCTTC. It codes for CASSFGTSGEQFF.

The chain combines TRBV5-1 with TRBJ2-2, with D unresolved. The CDR3 loop spans 16 amino acids. Trimming left V 0 bases short and J 2 bases short, with 11 bases between. Germline lookup yields CDR1 SGHRS and CDR2 YFSETQ. CDR3 nucleotides: TGCGCCAGCAGCTTGGTGGGCAGGCCAAACACCGGGGAGCTGTTTTTT. This translates into CASSLVGRPNTGELFF.

This clonotype was counted ten times or more. This sequence joins TRBV7-2 and TRBJ2-1; TRBD2 matches at 7 bases. Germline V gives CDR1 SGHTA, CDR2 FQGNSA. The CDR3 sequence is 15 residues long. Trimming cost V 2 bases and J 6 bases; bases outside gene matches: 7. This CDR3 reads CASSLILALGNEQFF. The CDR3 DNA is TGTGCCAGCAGCTTAATACTAGCGTTAGGCAATGAGCAGTTCTTC.

The chain couples TRBV7-2 to TRBJ1-5; perhaps TRBD1 as D (5 bases). This CDR3 has 15 residues. V lost 1 base to trimming and J lost 6 bases, with 13 bases between them. The germline gives CDR1 SGHTA, CDR2 FQGNSA. The CDR3 DNA reads TGTGCCAGCAGCTTAGTGGCAGGGTCCAGTCAGCCCCAGCATTTT. The encoded protein is CASSLVAGSSQPQHF.

The CDR3 loop reads CASSLGTHSNQPQHF. CDR3 DNA: TGTGCCAGCAGTTTAGGTACCCATAGCAATCAGCCCCAGCATTTT. The chain is built from TRBV28 and TRBJ1-5; D ambiguous. CDR1 and CDR2 from the germline V gene are MDHEN and SYDVKM. The V end lost 2 bases, the J end lost 0 bases, and 8 bases lay between the germline ends. The length of the CDR3 is 15 residues.

The gene calls are TRBV29-1 and TRBJ2-7; 10 positions match TRBD1. J lost 6 bases, V lost 7 bases, and 3 bases had no gene match. CDR1 is SQVTM, CDR2 ANQGSEA, per germline. The CDR3 extends over 11 amino acids. The CDR3: CSGDRGGEQYF. The CDR3 DNA follows: TGCAGCGGGGACAGGGGAGGCGAGCAGTACTTC.

Comments on this clonotype: An end of the junction differs from the germline gene, which may be a read error. The J gene is TRBJ1-1, the V gene TRBV20-1; D is possibly TRBD1 (5 bases). The CDR3 has 15 residues. The germline CDR1 and CDR2 sequences are DFQATT and SNEGSKA (reference sequence). CDR3 sequence reads: CSARFRRQQNAEAFF. CDR3 in DNA: TGCAGTGCTAGATTCCGGAGACAGCAGAACGCTGAAGCTTTCTTT.

This clonotype turned up a few times. This chain's CDR3 is CSPPVGGDYGYTF. In DNA form, the CDR3 reads TGCAGCCCCCCAGTGGGGGGCGACTATGGCTACACCTTC. This sequence joins TRBV20-1 and TRBJ1-2, with a possible D match to TRBD1 (6 bases). Germline V gene lookup returns CDR1 DFQATT and CDR2 SNEGSKA (reference sequence). This CDR3 has 13 residues.

The gene calls are TRBV28 and TRBJ1-5; tentatively, D is TRBD1 (5 bases). The CDR3 runs to 16 residues. Trimming pared 6 bases from V and 2 bases from J, leaving 17 bases between. CDR1 and CDR2 (germline): MDHEN, SYDVKM. The CDR3 loop is CASSPSQGPGNQPQHF. CDR3 nucleotides: TGTGCCAGCAGCCCATCTCAGGGTCCGGGCAATCAGCCCCAGCATTTT. The variable domain in full, with the rest retrieved from reference TRBV28 and TRBJ1-5, is DVKVTQSSRYLVKRTGEKVFLECVQDMDHENMFWYRQDPGLGLRLIYFSYDVKMKEKGDIPEGYSVSREKKERFSLILESASTNQTSMYLCASSPSQGPGNQPQHFGDGTRLSIL.

The table lists this clonotype with a few counts. V is TRBV5-5 and J is TRBJ2-3, with a tentative D call TRBD2 (6 bases). Trimming took off 4 bases at V and 4 bases at J, with 13 bases between the two ends. Germline CDR1 and CDR2: SGHKS and YYEKEE (reference sequence). This CDR3 is built from 14 residues. This CDR3 reads CASSPERVSDTQYF. As DNA, the CDR3 is TGTGCCAGCAGCCCCGAGCGGGTTTCAGATACGCAGTATTTT. Using reference TRBV5-5 and TRBJ2-3 for the parts outside the CDR3, the full variable domain is DAGVTQSPTHLIKTRGQQVTLRCSPISGHKSVSWYQQVLGQGPQFIFQYYEKEERGRGNFPDRFSARQFPNYSSELNVNALLLGDSALYLCASSPERVSDTQYFGPGTRLTVL.

Only one count was recorded for this clonotype. The chain combines TRBV7-6 with TRBJ2-2; no firm D call. CDR1 SGHVS and CDR2 FNYEAQ come from the germline V gene. CDR3 length equals 14 residues. V was shortened by 5 bases and J by 3 bases, with 10 bases between the two germline ends. CDR3 residues: CASSEEMDTGELFF. CDR3 nucleotide sequence: TGTGCCAGCAGCGAGGAAATGGACACCGGGGAGCTGTTTTTT.

The V gene is TRBV27, the J gene TRBJ2-2; D might be TRBD1 or TRBD2, each matching 5 bases. The V end was cut by 8 bases, the J end by 5 bases, with 21 bases between. Germline assignment: CDR1 MNHEY and CDR2 SMNVEV (reference sequence). CDR3 length: 16 amino acids. The CDR3 region is CASRSIVGVSTGELFF. DNA of the CDR3: TGTGCCAGCCGATCTATTGTGGGGGTGTCTACCGGGGAGCTGTTTTTT.

V and J are TRBV20-1 and TRBJ2-7, with a possible D match to TRBD1 (6 bases). The germline gives CDR1 DFQATT, CDR2 SNEGSKA (reference sequence). V lost 3 bases to trimming and J lost 4 bases, with 19 bases between them. CDR3 length: 15 residues. The CDR3 loop reads CSARGAEPFPYEQYF. CDR3 nucleotide sequence: TGCAGTGCTAGGGGGGCGGAACCTTTTCCTTACGAGCAGTACTTC.

The V gene is TRBV29-1, the J gene TRBJ1-5, with TRBD1 as a possible D gene (5 bases). Germline CDR1 and CDR2: SQVTM and ANQGSEA. CDR3 length: 13 residues. V gave up 4 bases and J gave up 3 bases, with 10 bases separating them. CDR3 amino acids: CSVAGLDNQPQHF. The DNA for the CDR3 is TGCAGCGTTGCAGGGCTTGACAATCAGCCCCAGCATTTT.

Many counts were recorded for this clonotype. This chain uses TRBV25-1 with TRBJ1-1; the D is unclear. CDR1 is MGHDK, CDR2 SYGVNS, per germline. The CDR3 is 15 amino acids. The V end was cut by 4 bases, the J end by 1 base, with 13 bases between. This CDR3 is CASSVALSGNTEAFF. The CDR3 nucleotides are TGTGCCAGCAGTGTCGCCTTGTCAGGGAACACTGAAGCTTTCTTT.

V and J are TRBV28 and TRBJ1-5; a possible D gene is TRBD1 (6 bases). Germline V gene lookup returns CDR1 MDHEN and CDR2 SYDVKM. Trimming cost V 8 bases and J 6 bases, with 17 bases left between them. The CDR3 loop spans 14 amino acids. The CDR3 region is CASHPTGGSQPQHF. The CDR3 nucleotides read TGTGCCAGCCACCCGACTGGGGGCAGTCAGCCCCAGCATTTT.

CDR3 sequence (DNA): TGTGCCATCAGATTGGGACTAAACAATGAGCAGTTCTTC. Translation: CAIRLGLNNEQFF. V gene TRBV10-3 combines with J gene TRBJ2-1, with TRBD2 matching 7 bases. V lost 6 bases and J lost 5; bases outside the gene matches: 4. The CDR3 runs 13 residues. Germline V gene sequence: CDR1 ENHRY, CDR2 SYGVKD.

The CDR3: CASSLYTSGGRSTYEQYF. The CDR3 coding sequence is TGTGCCAGCAGCTTATACACATCCGGCGGGAGGTCTACCTACGAGCAGTACTTC. The chain employs TRBV5-4 and TRBJ2-7, with 8 bases fitting TRBD2. V shed 2 bases, J shed 2 bases, and the junction held 15 bases outside the gene matches. The CDR3 spans 18 residues. Germline lookup yields CDR1 SGHNT and CDR2 YYREEE (reference sequence).

This chain joins TRBV20-1 and TRBJ2-5, with D possibly TRBD1 on 6 matching bases. The V end lost 5 bases, the J end lost 6 bases, and 16 bases lay between the germline ends. The CDR3 extends over 13 amino acids. Germline V gives CDR1 DFQATT, CDR2 SNEGSKA (reference sequence). CDR3 loop: CSAGPQGLKTQYF. The CDR3 DNA sequence: TGCAGTGCTGGGCCACAGGGTCTGAAGACCCAGTACTTC.

This chain connects TRBV6-5 to TRBJ1-1; possibly TRBD1 for D (5 bases). The CDR3 length is 11 residues. The germline V gene encodes CDR1 MNHEY and CDR2 SVGAGI. The V and J ends lost 6 bases and 7 bases respectively, with 9 bases between them. The CDR3 sequence is CASSRDREAFF. In nucleotides, the CDR3 is TGTGCCAGCAGCCGGGACCGTGAAGCTTTCTTT.

In its sample, this clonotype was seen a few times. J is TRBJ1-2 and V is TRBV6-1; D call uncertain. From germline, CDR1 is MNHNS and CDR2 SASEGT. Trimming left V 2 bases short and J 10 bases short, with 17 bases between. CDR3 length equals 14 residues. CDR3 amino acids: CASSEFSRWEDYTF. DNA for the CDR3: TGTGCCAGCAGTGAATTTTCCCGGTGGGAGGACTACACCTTC.

The gene calls are TRBV20-1 and TRBJ2-3; no firm D call. V was clipped by 4 bases and J by 0 bases, with 14 bases between them. The CDR3 is 15 amino acids. Germline-derived CDR1 and CDR2 are DFQATT and SNEGSKA (reference sequence). Here the CDR3 reads CSATLGFPSTDTQYF. In DNA form, the CDR3 reads TGCAGTGCTACTTTAGGCTTTCCTAGCACAGATACGCAGTATTTT.